The entry below gives a single T cell receptor beta chain sequence along with its context. Its antigen is currently unknown. These data originate in a study of blood T cells in healthy people across ages. Study findings and constraints: Older age coincided with a roughly linear decline in TCR beta diversity per million T cells. Reliance upon unsorted PBMCs precluded definitive naive versus antigen-experienced comparison. Not knowing donor CMV status may have confounded expanded clonotype changes.

CDR3 size: 14 residues. The germline V and J ends were trimmed by 6 bases and 2 bases, with 13 bases remaining between them. Germline V gene data show CDR1 as MDHEN and CDR2 as SYDVKM. Next came a second PCR, run for about 6 to 11 cycles, which used a sample-barcoded 5' primer along with a J-beta primer mix. With 12 random nucleotides, a template-switch adaptor tagged each individual cDNA molecule. TCRdb reprocessed the 5' RACE reads with MiXCR, giving one entry per CDR3 protein. Of about 780,000 distinct CDR3 sequences listed, roughly 46% are singletons. This clonotype was obtained from an elderly man in good health. The chain is built from TRBV28 and TRBJ1-2; TRBD1 might be the D (5 bases). Material: blood. The CDR3 DNA reads as TGTGCCAGCAGCTATCAGGAGGGGAACTATGGCTACACCTTC. Protein: CASSYQEGNYGYTF.